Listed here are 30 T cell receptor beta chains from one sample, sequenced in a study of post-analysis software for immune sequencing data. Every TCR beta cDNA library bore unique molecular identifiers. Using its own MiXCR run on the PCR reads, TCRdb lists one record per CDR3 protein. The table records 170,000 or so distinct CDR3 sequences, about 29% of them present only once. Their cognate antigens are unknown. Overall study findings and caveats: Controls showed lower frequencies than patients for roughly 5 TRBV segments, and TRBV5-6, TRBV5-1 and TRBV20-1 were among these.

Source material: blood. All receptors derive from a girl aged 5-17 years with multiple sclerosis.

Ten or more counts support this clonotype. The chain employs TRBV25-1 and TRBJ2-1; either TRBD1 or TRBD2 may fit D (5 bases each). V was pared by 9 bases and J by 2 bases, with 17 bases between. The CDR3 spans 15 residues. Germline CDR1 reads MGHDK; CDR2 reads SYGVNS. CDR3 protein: CASDKRSGPYNEQFF. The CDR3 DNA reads TGTGCCAGTGACAAAAGATCGGGACCCTACAATGAGCAGTTCTTC. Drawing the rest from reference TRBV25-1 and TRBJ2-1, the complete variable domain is EADIYQTPRYLVIGTGKKITLECSQTMGHDKMYWYQQDPGMELHLIHYSYGVNSTEKGDLSSESTVSRIRTEHFPLTLESARPSHTSQYLCASDKRSGPYNEQFFGPGTRLTVL.

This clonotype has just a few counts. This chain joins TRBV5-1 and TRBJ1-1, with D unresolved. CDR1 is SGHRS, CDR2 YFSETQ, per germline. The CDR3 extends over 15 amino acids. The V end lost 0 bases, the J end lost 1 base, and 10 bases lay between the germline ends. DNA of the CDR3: TGCGCCAGCAGCTTGGACCGCGTGGGGAACACTGAAGCTTTCTTT. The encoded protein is CASSLDRVGNTEAFF. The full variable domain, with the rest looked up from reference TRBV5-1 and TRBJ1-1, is KAGVTQTPRYLIKTRGQQVTLSCSPISGHRSVSWYQQTPGQGLQFLFEYFSETQRNKGNFPGRFSGRQFSNSRSEMNVSTLELGDSALYLCASSLDRVGNTEAFFGQGTRLTVV.

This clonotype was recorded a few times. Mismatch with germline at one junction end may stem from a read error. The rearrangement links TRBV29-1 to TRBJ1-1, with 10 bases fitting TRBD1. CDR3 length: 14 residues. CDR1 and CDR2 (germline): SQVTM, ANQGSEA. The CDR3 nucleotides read TGCAGCGGAGTGACAGGGGGCGCGGGCACTGACGCTTTCTTT. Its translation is CSGVTGGAGTDAFF.

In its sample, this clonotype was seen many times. The CDR3 bases are TGTGCCAGCAGCTCCCAACTTAACAGGGGAGATACGCAGTATTTT. Its protein product is CASSSQLNRGDTQYF. The V and J genes are TRBV7-2 and TRBJ2-3, with 7 bases lining up with TRBD1. In germline, CDR1 is SGHTA, CDR2 FQGNSA. After removal of 4 bases from V and 5 bases from J, the junction contained 9 bases not matched to a gene. The CDR3 is 15 amino acids.

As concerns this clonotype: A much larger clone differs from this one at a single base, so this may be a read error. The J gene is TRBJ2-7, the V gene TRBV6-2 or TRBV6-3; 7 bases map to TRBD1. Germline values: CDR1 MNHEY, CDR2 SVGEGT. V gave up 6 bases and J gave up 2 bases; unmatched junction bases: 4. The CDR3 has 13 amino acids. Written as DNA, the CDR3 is TGTGCCAGCAGGGGACAGAGCCCCTACGAGCAGTACTTC. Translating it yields CASRGQSPYEQYF.

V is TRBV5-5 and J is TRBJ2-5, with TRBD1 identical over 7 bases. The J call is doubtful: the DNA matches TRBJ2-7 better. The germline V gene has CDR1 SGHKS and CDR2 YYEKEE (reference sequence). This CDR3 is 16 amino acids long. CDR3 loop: CASSTDRQGLPYEQYF. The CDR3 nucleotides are TGTGCCAGCAGCACGGACAGGCAAGGTCTCCCCTACGAGCAGTACTTC.

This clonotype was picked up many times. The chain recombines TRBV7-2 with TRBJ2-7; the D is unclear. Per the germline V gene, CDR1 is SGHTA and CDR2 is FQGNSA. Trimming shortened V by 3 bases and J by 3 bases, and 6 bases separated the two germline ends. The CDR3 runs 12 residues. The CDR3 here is CASSFPLYEQYF. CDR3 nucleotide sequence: TGTGCCAGCAGCTTCCCGCTCTACGAGCAGTACTTC.

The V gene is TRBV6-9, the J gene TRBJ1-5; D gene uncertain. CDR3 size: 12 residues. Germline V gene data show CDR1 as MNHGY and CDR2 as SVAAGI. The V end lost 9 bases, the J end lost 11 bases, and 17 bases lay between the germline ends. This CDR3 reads CASYRGGKAQHF. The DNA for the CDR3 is TGTGCCAGTTATAGAGGAGGCAAGGCCCAGCATTTT.

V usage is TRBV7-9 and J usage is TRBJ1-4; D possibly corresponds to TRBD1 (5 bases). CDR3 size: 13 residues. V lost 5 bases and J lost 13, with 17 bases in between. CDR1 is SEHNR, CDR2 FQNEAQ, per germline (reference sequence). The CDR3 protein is CASSHPGDAILFF. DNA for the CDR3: TGTGCCAGCAGCCACCCGGGGGACGCTATACTGTTTTTT.

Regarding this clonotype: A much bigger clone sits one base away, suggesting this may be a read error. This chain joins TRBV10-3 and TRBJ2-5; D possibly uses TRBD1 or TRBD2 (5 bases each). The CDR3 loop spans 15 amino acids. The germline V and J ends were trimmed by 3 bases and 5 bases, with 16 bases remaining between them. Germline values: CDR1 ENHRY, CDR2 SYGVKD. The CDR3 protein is CAISDPTNWGETQYF. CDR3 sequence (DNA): TGTGCCATCAGTGACCCGACTAATTGGGGGGAGACCCAGTACTTC.

Here the CDR3 reads CATWGLTGSQETQYF. DNA for the CDR3: TGTGCCACCTGGGGGCTTACCGGGAGCCAAGAGACCCAGTACTTC. The chain joins TRBV10-3 to TRBJ2-5, with D possibly called TRBD1 or TRBD2 (6 bases each). Germline assignment: CDR1 ENHRY and CDR2 SYGVKD. Trimming removed 10 bases at V and 1 base at J, with 19 bases between. This CDR3 contains 15 residues.

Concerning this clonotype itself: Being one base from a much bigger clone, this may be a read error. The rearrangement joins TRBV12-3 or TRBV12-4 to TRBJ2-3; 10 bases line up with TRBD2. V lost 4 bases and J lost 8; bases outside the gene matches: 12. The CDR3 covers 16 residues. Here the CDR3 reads CASSSSGRAGDGTQYF. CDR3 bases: TGTGCCAGCAGTTCCAGCGGGAGGGCCGGGGACGGTACGCAGTATTTT.

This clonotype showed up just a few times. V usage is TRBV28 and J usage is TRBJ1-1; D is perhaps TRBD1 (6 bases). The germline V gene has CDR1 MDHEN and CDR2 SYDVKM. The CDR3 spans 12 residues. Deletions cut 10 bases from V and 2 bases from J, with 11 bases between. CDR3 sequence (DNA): TGTGCCACCCGACAGGAAAACACTGAAGCTTTCTTT. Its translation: CATRQENTEAFF.

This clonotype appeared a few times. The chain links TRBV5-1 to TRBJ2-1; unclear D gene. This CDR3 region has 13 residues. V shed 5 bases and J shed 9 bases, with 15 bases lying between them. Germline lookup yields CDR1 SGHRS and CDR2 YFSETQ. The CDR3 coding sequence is TGCGCCAGCAGGCCTGACTTAACTCCTGAGCAGTTCTTC. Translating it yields CASRPDLTPEQFF.

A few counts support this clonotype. The CDR3 loop is CASSEARRQGTNEKLFF. The CDR3 nucleotides are TGTGCCAGCAGTGAAGCGCGTCGACAGGGGACTAATGAAAAACTGTTTTTT. This chain links TRBV6-1 with TRBJ1-4; the match to TRBD1 covers 8 bases. Trimming at V came to 0 bases and at J to 2 bases, leaving 5 bases not matched to a gene. The length of the CDR3 is 17 residues. Germline CDR1 MNHNS, CDR2 SASEGT.

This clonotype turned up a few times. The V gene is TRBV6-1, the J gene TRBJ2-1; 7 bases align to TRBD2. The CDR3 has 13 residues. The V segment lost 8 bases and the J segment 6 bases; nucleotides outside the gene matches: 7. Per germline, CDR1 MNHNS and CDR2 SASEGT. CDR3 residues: CASGRTSPNEQFF. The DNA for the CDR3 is TGTGCCAGCGGACGGACTAGTCCCAATGAGCAGTTCTTC.

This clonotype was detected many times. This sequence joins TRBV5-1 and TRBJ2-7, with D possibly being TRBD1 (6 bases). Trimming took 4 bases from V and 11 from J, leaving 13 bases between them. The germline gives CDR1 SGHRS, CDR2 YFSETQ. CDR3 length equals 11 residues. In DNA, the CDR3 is TGCGCCAGCAGCGCCCGGGACACCAAGTACTTC. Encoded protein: CASSARDTKYF.

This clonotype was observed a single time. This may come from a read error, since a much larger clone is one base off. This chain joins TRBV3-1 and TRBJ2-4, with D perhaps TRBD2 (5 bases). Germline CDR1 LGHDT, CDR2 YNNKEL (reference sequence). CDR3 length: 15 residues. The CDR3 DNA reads TGTGCCAGCAGCCAAGGGGATCTAGCCAAAAGCATTCAGTACTTC. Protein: CASSQGDLAKSIQYF. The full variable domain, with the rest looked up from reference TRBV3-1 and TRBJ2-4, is DTAVSQTPKYLVTQMGNDKSIKCEQNLGHDTMYWYKQDSKKFLKIMFSYNNKELIINETVPNRFSPKSPDKAHLNLHINSLELGDSAVYFCASSQGDLAKSIQYFGAGTRLSVL.

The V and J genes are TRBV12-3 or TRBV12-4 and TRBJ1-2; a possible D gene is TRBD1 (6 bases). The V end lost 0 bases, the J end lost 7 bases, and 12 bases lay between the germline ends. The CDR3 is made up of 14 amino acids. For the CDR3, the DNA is TGTGCCAGCAGTTTAGCCGGACAGCTATCTGGCTACACCTTC. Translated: CASSLAGQLSGYTF.

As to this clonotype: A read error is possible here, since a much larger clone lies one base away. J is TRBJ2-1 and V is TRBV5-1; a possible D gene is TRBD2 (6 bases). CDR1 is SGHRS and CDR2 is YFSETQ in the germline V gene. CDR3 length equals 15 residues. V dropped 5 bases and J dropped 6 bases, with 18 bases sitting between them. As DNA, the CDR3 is TGCGCCAGCAGATTTCTAGCGCTTGCCTGCAATGAGCAGTTCTTC. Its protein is CASRFLALACNEQFF.

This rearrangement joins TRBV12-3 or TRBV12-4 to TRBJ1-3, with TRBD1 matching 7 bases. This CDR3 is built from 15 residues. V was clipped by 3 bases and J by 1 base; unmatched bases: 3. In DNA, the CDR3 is TGTGCCAGCAGTTTGACAGGGTCTTCTGGAAACACCATATATTTT. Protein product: CASSLTGSSGNTIYF.

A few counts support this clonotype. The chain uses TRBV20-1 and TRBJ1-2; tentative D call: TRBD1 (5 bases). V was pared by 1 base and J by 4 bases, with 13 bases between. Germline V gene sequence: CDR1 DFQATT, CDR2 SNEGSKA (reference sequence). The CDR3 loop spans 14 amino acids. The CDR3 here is CSARGGPQIYGYTF. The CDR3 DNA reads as TGCAGTGCTAGAGGGGGACCCCAGATCTATGGCTACACCTTC.

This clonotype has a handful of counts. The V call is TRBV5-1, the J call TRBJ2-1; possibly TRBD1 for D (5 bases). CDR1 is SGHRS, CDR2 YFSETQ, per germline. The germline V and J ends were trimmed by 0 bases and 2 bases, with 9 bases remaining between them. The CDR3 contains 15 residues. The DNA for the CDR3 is TGCGCCAGCAGCTTGGCAGGGAAAGCCTACAATGAGCAGTTCTTC. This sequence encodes CASSLAGKAYNEQFF.

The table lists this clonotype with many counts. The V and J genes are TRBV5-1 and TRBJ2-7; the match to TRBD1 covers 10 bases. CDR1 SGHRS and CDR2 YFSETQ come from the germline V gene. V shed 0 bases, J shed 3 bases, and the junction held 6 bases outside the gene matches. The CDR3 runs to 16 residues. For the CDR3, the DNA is TGCGCCAGCAGCTTGGCCGGGGGACAGGGGATCTACGAGCAGTACTTC. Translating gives CASSLAGGQGIYEQYF.

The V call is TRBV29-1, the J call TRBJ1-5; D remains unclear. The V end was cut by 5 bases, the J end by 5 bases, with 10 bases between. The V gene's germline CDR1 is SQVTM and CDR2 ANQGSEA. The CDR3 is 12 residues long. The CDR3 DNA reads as TGCAGCGTTCGGGGTAACGATCAGCCCCAGCATTTT. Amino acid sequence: CSVRGNDQPQHF. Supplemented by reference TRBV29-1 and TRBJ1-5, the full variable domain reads SAVISQKPSRDICQRGTSLTIQCQVDSQVTMMFWYRQQPGQSLTLIATANQGSEATYESGFVIDKFPISRPNLTFSTLTVSNMSPEDSSIYLCSVRGNDQPQHFGDGTRLSIL.

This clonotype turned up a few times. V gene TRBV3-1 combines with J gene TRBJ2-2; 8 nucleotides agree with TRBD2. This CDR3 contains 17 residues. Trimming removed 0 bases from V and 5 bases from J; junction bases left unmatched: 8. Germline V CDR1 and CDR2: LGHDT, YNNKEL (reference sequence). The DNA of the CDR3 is TGTGCCAGCAGCCAAGAAGTCAAAGCGGGAGTAACCGGGGAGCTGTTTTTT. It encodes CASSQEVKAGVTGELFF.

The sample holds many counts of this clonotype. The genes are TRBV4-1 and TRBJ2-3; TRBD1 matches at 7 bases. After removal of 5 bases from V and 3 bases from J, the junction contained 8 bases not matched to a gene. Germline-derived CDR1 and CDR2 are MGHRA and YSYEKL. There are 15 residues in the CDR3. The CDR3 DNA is TGCGCCAGCAGCGCACAGGGGTTATATACAGATACGCAGTATTTT. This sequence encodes CASSAQGLYTDTQYF.

The CDR3 coding sequence is TGCAGCGTCTTCAGGGACTACGAGCAGTACTTC. Translation: CSVFRDYEQYF. The chain carries TRBV29-1 and TRBJ2-7; D possibly corresponds to TRBD1 (5 bases). Germline CDR1 SQVTM, CDR2 ANQGSEA. CDR3 length: 11 amino acids. V lost 6 bases, J lost 3 bases, and 9 bases lay in between.

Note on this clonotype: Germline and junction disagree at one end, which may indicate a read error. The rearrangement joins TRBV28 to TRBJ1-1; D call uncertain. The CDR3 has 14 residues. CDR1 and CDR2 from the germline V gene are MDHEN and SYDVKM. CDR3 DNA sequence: TGTGCCTGCAGTTTTGATTTCATGAACACTGAAGCTTTCTTT. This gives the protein CACSFDFMNTEAFF. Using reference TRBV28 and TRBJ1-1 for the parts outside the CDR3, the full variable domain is DVKVTQSSRYLVKRTGEKVFLECVQDMDHENMFWYRQDPGLGLRLIYFSYDVKMKEKGDIPEGYSVSREKKERFSLILESASTNQTSMYLCACSFDFMNTEAFFGQGTRLTVV.

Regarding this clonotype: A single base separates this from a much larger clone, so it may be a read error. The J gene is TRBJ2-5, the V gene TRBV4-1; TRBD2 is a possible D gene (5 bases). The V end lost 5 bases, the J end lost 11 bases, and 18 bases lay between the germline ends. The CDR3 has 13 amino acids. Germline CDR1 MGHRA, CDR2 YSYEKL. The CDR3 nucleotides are TGCGCCAGCAGCGAAGCGGCTTACAATGAGCAGTACTTC. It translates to CASSEAAYNEQYF.